Shown below are 11 T cell receptor beta chains from a single sample sequenced in a study of cytomegalovirus exposure and HLA in healthy donors. The PCR made use of 60 Vbeta and 13 Jbeta primers. The data were produced by immunoSEQ multiplex PCR, yet TCRdb's version contains in-frame clones alone and is incomplete. The sample holds around 110,000 clones; more than 65% are singletons and the top ten take around 6.4%. Sequences were obtained from PBMCs. These receptors all stem from a woman aged 45-60 years in good health and CMV-seropositive.

The CDR3 DNA reads TGTGCCAGCAGTTTATCCCCCGGGACAGGGGAAAATGGCTACACCTTC. This gives the protein CASSLSPGTGENGYTF. V gene TRBV27 combines with J gene TRBJ1-2; TRBD1 aligns across 10 bases. V lost 0 bases, J lost 6 bases, and 7 bases stayed unmatched. Germline CDR1 MNHEY, CDR2 SMNVEV (reference sequence). This CDR3 has 16 residues.

V is TRBV28 and J is TRBJ2-2; TRBD1 is a possible D gene (6 bases). Trimming removed 8 bases at V and 5 bases at J, with 15 bases between. This CDR3 has 14 residues. Germline assignment: CDR1 MDHEN and CDR2 SYDVKM. This CDR3 reads CASEPGVKTGELFF. The DNA of the CDR3 is TGTGCCAGCGAGCCAGGGGTTAAGACCGGGGAGCTGTTTTTT.

This clone was picked up one time. The J gene is TRBJ1-1, the V gene TRBV7-6, with 9 nucleotides matching TRBD1. CDR1 and CDR2 (germline): SGHVS, FNYEAQ. The trim removed 3 bases at V and 1 base at J, leaving 3 bases unmatched. The length of the CDR3 is 15 residues. The CDR3 DNA is TGTGCCAGCAGCTTGGGACAGGGCACGAACACTGAAGCTTTCTTT. The encoded protein is CASSLGQGTNTEAFF.

A note on this clone: An end of the junction differs from the germline gene, which may be a read error. The sample has other DNA sequences that encode this CDR3 too. The gene calls are TRBV5-1 and TRBJ2-3, with a weak D call TRBD1 (5 bases). The CDR3 is 15 residues long. Germline V gene data show CDR1 as SGHRS and CDR2 as YFSETQ. The CDR3 DNA reads TGCGCCAGCCGAGTAGTATTTGGGGCGACAGATACCCAGTATTTT. This codes for CASRVVFGATDTQYF.

V gene TRBV7-2 combines with J gene TRBJ1-4; 9 nucleotides agree with TRBD1. After removal of 2 bases from V and 7 bases from J, the junction contained 11 bases not matched to a gene. Germline CDR1 SGHTA, CDR2 FQGNSA. The CDR3 contains 17 residues. The CDR3 here is CASSLRTNRGLGEKLFF. The CDR3 region has the DNA TGTGCCAGCAGCTTAAGGACCAACAGGGGGCTAGGTGAAAAACTGTTTTTT.

In this sample, this clone turned up once. The chain links TRBV5-6 to TRBJ1-6; weak D call: TRBD1 (5 bases). Germline CDR1 SGHDT, CDR2 YYEEEE. V was pared by 1 base and J by 7 bases, with 12 bases between. The CDR3 is 15 amino acids. CDR3 coding DNA: TGTGCCAGCAGCTTGTACCAGGGTGGGAATTCACCCCTCCACTTT. The encoded protein is CASSLYQGGNSPLHF.

The rearrangement uses TRBV18 and TRBJ1-6; no definite D call. This CDR3 comprises 14 residues. CDR1 and CDR2 (germline): KGHSH, LQKENI. With 8 bases removed from V and 0 bases from J, the gap between germline ends came to 8 bases. The DNA for the CDR3 is TGTGCCAGCCAAATGAGCTCCTATAATTCACCCCTCCACTTT. As protein: CASQMSSYNSPLHF.

The chain joins TRBV5-1 to TRBJ1-1; tentatively, D is TRBD1 (6 bases). This CDR3 spans 15 amino acids. Deletions cut 4 bases from V and 6 bases from J, with 19 bases between. Germline V CDR1 and CDR2: SGHRS, YFSETQ. The CDR3 sequence is CASSPGQILVAEAFF. CDR3 nucleotide sequence: TGCGCCAGCAGCCCGGGACAAATTTTGGTTGCTGAAGCTTTCTTT.

This sequence joins TRBV15 and TRBJ1-6; D uncertain. Germline lookup yields CDR1 LNHNV and CDR2 YYDKDF (reference sequence). The CDR3 has 17 amino acids. The V and J ends lost 2 bases and 0 bases respectively, with 11 bases between them. The CDR3: CATSRPRAGSYNSPLHF. CDR3 nucleotide sequence: TGTGCCACCAGCAGACCCCGGGCGGGCTCCTATAATTCACCCCTCCACTTT.

The gene calls are TRBV9 and TRBJ1-1, with TRBD1 matching 10 bases. Germline V gene lookup returns CDR1 SGDLS and CDR2 YYNGEE. With V trimmed by 3 bases and J by 5 bases, 10 bases remained unmatched. CDR3 length equals 16 residues. CDR3 coding DNA: TGTGCCAGCAGCGCGGGGGACAGGGGCGCTCGGACTGAAGCTTTCTTT. Translation: CASSAGDRGARTEAFF.

This clone occurred a few times. This rearrangement joins TRBV7-2 to TRBJ1-2, with TRBD1 identical over 11 bases. Germline loops: CDR1 SGHTA, CDR2 FQGNSA. With 5 bases clipped from V and 6 bases from J, the junction kept 11 bases outside the gene matches. CDR3 length: 16 amino acids. CDR3 sequence reads: CASSTPTGTGGNGYTF. The CDR3 DNA follows: TGTGCCAGCAGCACTCCTACCGGGACAGGGGGAAATGGCTACACCTTC.